This T cell receptor (beta chain) was profiled in a study of CXCR3-negative and CXCR3-positive naive CD8 T cells. Overall study context: Per-library TRB read counts averaged about 1.5 +/- 0.3 million, adding up to about 150 million in total.

As concerns this clonotype: The antigen remains unidentified.

TRB cDNA was prepared as libraries by UMI-labeled 5' RACE. TCRdb reprocessed the 5' RACE reads and stores each CDR3 protein as one record, lacking DNA. Its table records under 110,000 distinct CDR3 sequences. The CDR3 has 14 amino acids. CDR1 and CDR2 from the germline V gene are SQVTM and ANQGSEA. Whole-study findings and limits: Greater hydrophobicity was found in TRB CDR3s of CXCR3-positive naive cells than of CXCR3-negative naive cells. Freshly isolated PBMCs were used in most assays, given partial CXCR3 loss after freezing. Within a donor, both naive subsets shared TRBV-TRBJ usage, unlike memory cells.

Sorting was done in triplicate for each CD8+ T cell subset (approximately 300,000 cells each). The origin of this receptor is a human donor in good health. Some clones in this sample may be carry-over from other donors' samples. Sequenced input: naive CXCR3+ CD8+ T cells from blood. The subset was: CD45RO-CCR7+CD27+CD95- naive CD8+ T cells expressing CXCR3 (TNR3+). The chain uses TRBV29-1 and TRBJ1-2. The CDR3 reads CSVESFGVDYGYTF. The whole variable domain, remainder taken from reference TRBV29-1 and TRBJ1-2, is SAVISQKPSRDICQRGTSLTIQCQVDSQVTMMFWYRQQPGQSLTLIATANQGSEATYESGFVIDKFPISRPNLTFSTLTVSNMSPEDSSIYLCSVESFGVDYGYTFGSGTRLTVV.